The 10 T cell receptor beta chains given below trace back to one sample, sequenced in a study of spatial heterogeneity in lung cancer. TCRdb re-called the 5' RACE reads through MiXCR, storing one row per CDR3 protein. The data hold about 38,000 distinct CDR3 sequences, with 6.5% to 8.5% observed a single time. Time point here: sample taken at primary tumor resection. Sequencing was performed on PBMCs, taken at surgery. Receptors were obtained from a male donor with early-stage non-small cell lung cancer.

In the case of this clonotype: A junction end diverges from the germline sequence, so it may reflect a read error. This sequence joins TRBV11-2 and TRBJ2-1, with D perhaps matching TRBD2 (5 bases). The CDR3 extends over 15 amino acids. Per the germline V gene, CDR1 is SGHAT and CDR2 is FQNNGV. The CDR3 DNA sequence: TGTGCCAGCAGCTTATTCGAGGGCACTTACAGTGAGCAGTTCTTC. This gives the protein CASSLFEGTYSEQFF.

This clonotype was observed many times. The CDR3 is CSASRASTGELFF. The CDR3 coding sequence is TGCAGCGCGAGCAGGGCGAGCACCGGGGAGCTGTTTTTT. The V call is TRBV29-1, the J call TRBJ2-2; a weak D match, TRBD1 (5 bases). This CDR3 has 13 amino acids. CDR1 SQVTM and CDR2 ANQGSEA come from the germline V gene. V lost 7 bases to trimming and J lost 4 bases, with 13 bases between them.

This clonotype came up a few times. The J gene is TRBJ1-2, the V gene TRBV9; D not certain. Germline loops: CDR1 SGDLS, CDR2 YYNGEE. The CDR3 runs 13 residues. With 2 bases removed from V and 5 bases from J, the gap between germline ends came to 10 bases. As DNA, the CDR3 is TGTGCCAGCAGCGTCGACGGAGTATATGGCTACACCTTC. Protein: CASSVDGVYGYTF.

This clonotype was seen many times. The genes are TRBV20-1 and TRBJ1-6, with D possibly TRBD1 on 6 matching bases. CDR3 length equals 16 residues. Germline CDR1 DFQATT, CDR2 SNEGSKA (reference sequence). The V gene lost 6 bases and the J gene lost 3 bases, with 18 bases spanning the gap. The DNA of the CDR3 is TGCAGTGCGCGCCCCTCGAGGGGGGACTATAATTCACCCCTCCACTTT. Protein sequence: CSARPSRGDYNSPLHF.

The table lists this clonotype with many counts. The J gene is TRBJ1-1, the V gene TRBV27; D call uncertain. V lost 3 bases and J 4 bases, leaving 15 bases between the germline ends. This CDR3 contains 15 residues. Germline V gene lookup returns CDR1 MNHEY and CDR2 SMNVEV (reference sequence). CDR3: CASSLNNQPVTEAFF. The CDR3 DNA follows: TGTGCCAGCAGTTTGAACAACCAACCCGTCACTGAAGCTTTCTTT.

This clonotype was seen a few times. The chain links TRBV12-3 or TRBV12-4 to TRBJ1-2; D is uncertain. V was pared by 1 base and J by 6 bases, with 9 bases between. CDR3 length: 13 amino acids. The CDR3 DNA sequence: TGTGCCAGCAGTTTAGAAGTAGGGCATGGCTACACCTTC. Encoded protein: CASSLEVGHGYTF.

At least ten counts were recorded for this clonotype. The J gene is TRBJ2-7, the V gene TRBV27, with D perhaps given as TRBD1 or TRBD2 (6 bases each). Trimming shortened V by 5 bases and J by 1 base, and 12 bases separated the two germline ends. Germline V gene data show CDR1 as MNHEY and CDR2 as SMNVEV (reference sequence). This CDR3 is built from 14 residues. The CDR3 DNA sequence: TGTGCCAGCAGTGCAGTAGGGGGGTCCTACGAGCAGTACGTC. Protein product: CASSAVGGSYEQYV.

This clonotype was found many times. The chain has TRBV29-1 and TRBJ1-1; D unresolved. Trimming stripped 7 bases from V and 4 bases from J, with 10 bases between. Germline values: CDR1 SQVTM, CDR2 ANQGSEA. This CDR3 is built from 11 residues. DNA of the CDR3: TGCAGCGACTCCAAGGGCACTGAAGCTTTCTTT. Its translation is CSDSKGTEAFF.

This clonotype appeared a few times. The rearrangement joins TRBV19 to TRBJ2-1, with TRBD1 matching over 10 bases. Unmatched junction bases numbered 7, after V lost 4 bases and J lost 4 bases. Germline loops: CDR1 LNHDA, CDR2 SQIVND (reference sequence). This CDR3 has 16 amino acids. The CDR3: CASSSPGTGVYNEQFF. CDR3 bases: TGTGCCAGTAGTAGCCCCGGGACAGGGGTGTACAATGAGCAGTTCTTC.

This clonotype was seen ten or more times. The chain recombines TRBV11-2 with TRBJ1-5, with D possibly matching TRBD1 (6 bases). The CDR3 is made up of 17 amino acids. Germline V gene lookup returns CDR1 SGHAT and CDR2 FQNNGV. V was pared by 4 bases and J by 0 bases, with 16 bases between. The CDR3 region has the DNA TGTGCCAGCAGCTCCGGACAGAGTACCTATAGCAATCAGCCCCAGCATTTT. Its protein product is CASSSGQSTYSNQPQHF.